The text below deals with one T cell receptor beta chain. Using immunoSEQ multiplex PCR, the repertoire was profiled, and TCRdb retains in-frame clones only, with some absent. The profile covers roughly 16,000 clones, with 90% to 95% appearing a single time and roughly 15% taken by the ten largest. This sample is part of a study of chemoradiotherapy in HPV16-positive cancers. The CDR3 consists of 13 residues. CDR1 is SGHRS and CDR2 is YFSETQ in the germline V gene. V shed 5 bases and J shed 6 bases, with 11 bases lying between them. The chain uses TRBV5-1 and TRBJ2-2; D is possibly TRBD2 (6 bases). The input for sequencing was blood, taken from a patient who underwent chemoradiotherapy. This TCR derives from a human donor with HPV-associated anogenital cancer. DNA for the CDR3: TGCGCCAGCAGACTACTAGCATCCGGGGAGCTGTTTTTT. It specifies CASRLLASGELFF.